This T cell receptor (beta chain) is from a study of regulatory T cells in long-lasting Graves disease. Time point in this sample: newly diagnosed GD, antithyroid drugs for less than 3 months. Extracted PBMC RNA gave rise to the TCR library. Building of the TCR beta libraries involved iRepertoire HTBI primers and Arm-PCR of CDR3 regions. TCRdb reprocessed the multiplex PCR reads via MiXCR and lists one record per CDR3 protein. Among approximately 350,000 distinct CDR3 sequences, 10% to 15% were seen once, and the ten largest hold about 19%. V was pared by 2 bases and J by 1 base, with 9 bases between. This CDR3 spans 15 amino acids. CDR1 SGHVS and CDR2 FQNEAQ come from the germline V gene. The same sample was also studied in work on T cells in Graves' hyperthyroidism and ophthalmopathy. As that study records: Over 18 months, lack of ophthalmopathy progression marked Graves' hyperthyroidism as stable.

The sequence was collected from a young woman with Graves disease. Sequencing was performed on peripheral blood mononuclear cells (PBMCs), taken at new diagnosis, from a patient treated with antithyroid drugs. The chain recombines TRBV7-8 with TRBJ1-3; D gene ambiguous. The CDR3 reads CASSLTPSSGNTIYF. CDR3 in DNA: TGTGCCAGCAGCTTAACGCCTTCTTCTGGAAACACCATATATTTT.